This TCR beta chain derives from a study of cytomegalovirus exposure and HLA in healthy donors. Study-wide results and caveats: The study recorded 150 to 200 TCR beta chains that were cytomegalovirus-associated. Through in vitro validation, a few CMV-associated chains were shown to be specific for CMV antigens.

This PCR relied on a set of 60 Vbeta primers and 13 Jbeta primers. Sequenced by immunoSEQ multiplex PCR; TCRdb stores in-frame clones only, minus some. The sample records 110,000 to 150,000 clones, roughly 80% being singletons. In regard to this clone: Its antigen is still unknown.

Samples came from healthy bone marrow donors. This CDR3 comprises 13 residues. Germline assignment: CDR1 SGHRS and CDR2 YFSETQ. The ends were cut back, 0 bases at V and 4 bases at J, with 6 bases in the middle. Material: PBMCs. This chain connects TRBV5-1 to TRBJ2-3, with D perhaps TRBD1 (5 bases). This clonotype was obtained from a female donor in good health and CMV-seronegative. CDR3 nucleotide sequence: TGCGCCAGCAGCTTGGTCAGGGCAGATACGCAGTATTTT. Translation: CASSLVRADTQYF.